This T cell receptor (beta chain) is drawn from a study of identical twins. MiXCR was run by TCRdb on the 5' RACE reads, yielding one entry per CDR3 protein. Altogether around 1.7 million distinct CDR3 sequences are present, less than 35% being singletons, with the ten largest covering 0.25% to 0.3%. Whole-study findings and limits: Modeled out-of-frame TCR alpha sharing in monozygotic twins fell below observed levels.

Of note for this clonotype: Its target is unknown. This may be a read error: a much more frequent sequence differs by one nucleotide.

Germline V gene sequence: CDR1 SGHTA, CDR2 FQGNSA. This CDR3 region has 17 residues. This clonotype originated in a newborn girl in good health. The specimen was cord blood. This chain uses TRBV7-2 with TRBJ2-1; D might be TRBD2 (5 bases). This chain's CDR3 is CASSLASLLMKRNEQFF. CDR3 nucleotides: TGTGCCAGCAGCCTAGCTAGCCTCTTAATGAAACGCAATGAGCAGTTCTTC.